This passage covers 8 T cell receptor beta chains from one sample sequenced in a study of memory CD4+ T cells and cytomegalovirus serostatus. The sort gate was single viable CD3+CD4+CD8-CD45RO+ cells for memory CD4+ T cells. Sequenced by immunoSEQ multiplex PCR; TCRdb stores in-frame clones only, minus some. The repertoire consists of 75,000 to 95,000 clones, with approximately 80% occurring once and the leading ten covering around 0.73%. Sequenced material: memory CD4+ T cells from blood. Receptors were obtained from an adult in good health and CMV-seronegative.

The chain links TRBV19 to TRBJ1-4, with 7 bases aligning to TRBD1. Germline values: CDR1 LNHDA, CDR2 SQIVND (reference sequence). The trim removed 5 bases at V and 4 bases at J, leaving 7 bases unmatched. The CDR3 spans 15 residues. The CDR3 DNA is TGTGCCAGTAGTGGGGGACAGAATGTTAATGAAAAACTGTTTTTT. It is translated as CASSGGQNVNEKLFF. The variable domain in full, completed from reference TRBV19 and TRBJ1-4, reads DGGITQSPKYLFRKEGQNVTLSCEQNLNHDAMYWYRQDPGQGLRLIYYSQIVNDFQKGDIAEGYSVSREKKESFPLTVTSAQKNPTAFYLCASSGGQNVNEKLFFGSGTQLSVL.

The chain employs TRBV19 and TRBJ2-1; no reliable D call. The V end lost 3 bases, the J end lost 5 bases, and 14 bases lay between the germline ends. Per germline, CDR1 LNHDA and CDR2 SQIVND (reference sequence). This CDR3 is 15 amino acids long. The CDR3 sequence: CASSISDRAHNEQFF. The CDR3 DNA reads TGTGCCAGTAGTATCTCGGACCGGGCCCACAATGAGCAGTTCTTC. Combining the CDR3 with reference TRBV19 and TRBJ2-1 gives the whole variable domain DGGITQSPKYLFRKEGQNVTLSCEQNLNHDAMYWYRQDPGQGLRLIYYSQIVNDFQKGDIAEGYSVSREKKESFPLTVTSAQKNPTAFYLCASSISDRAHNEQFFGPGTRLTVL.

The rearrangement uses TRBV7-9 and TRBJ2-7; 8 bases fit TRBD1. CDR1 is SEHNR and CDR2 is FQNEAQ in the germline V gene (reference sequence). The junction had 6 bases not matched to a gene; V was cut back by 1 base and J by 7 bases. CDR3 length: 14 amino acids. The DNA of the CDR3 is TGTGCCAGCAGCTTAGAGACAGGGGTGCCTGAGCAGTACTTC. It yields the protein CASSLETGVPEQYF.

The V gene is TRBV30, the J gene TRBJ1-1; the D gene is possibly TRBD1 (6 bases). Germline CDR1 reads GTSNPN; CDR2 reads SVGIG (reference sequence). This CDR3 contains 13 residues. The V end lost 3 bases, the J end lost 4 bases, and 12 bases lay between the germline ends. CDR3 sequence: CAWRWAGATEAFF. CDR3 DNA: TGTGCCTGGAGGTGGGCGGGGGCCACTGAAGCTTTCTTT.

This clone has only a few counts. V usage is TRBV18 and J usage is TRBJ2-7; 10 bases line up with TRBD1. V shed 3 bases, J shed 2 bases, and the junction held 4 bases outside the gene matches. The CDR3 contains 15 residues. CDR1 KGHSH and CDR2 LQKENI come from the germline V gene. The CDR3 coding sequence is TGTGCCAGCTCACCGCAGACAGGGGGCCCCTACGAGCAGTACTTC. Translation: CASSPQTGGPYEQYF.

The J gene is TRBJ2-3, the V gene TRBV5-4; 8 bases align to TRBD2. Germline values: CDR1 SGHNT, CDR2 YYREEE (reference sequence). This CDR3 region has 13 residues. V lost 9 bases to trimming and J lost 5 bases; unmatched junction nucleotides: 8. Here the CDR3 reads CATHIAGQDTQYF. The CDR3, as DNA: TGTGCCACCCACATAGCGGGGCAAGATACGCAGTATTTT.

The chain is built from TRBV10-3 and TRBJ1-3, with 8 nucleotides matching TRBD1. Germline V gene lookup returns CDR1 ENHRY and CDR2 SYGVKD. V lost 8 bases to trimming and J lost 4 bases; unmatched junction nucleotides: 4. The CDR3 length is 13 residues. CDR3 DNA sequence: TGTGCCATCGGGGGACAGGACGGAAACACCATATATTTT. Translating gives CAIGGQDGNTIYF.

This clone was detected a few times. The rearrangement joins TRBV10-1 to TRBJ1-1; TRBD1 might be the D (5 bases). V was pared by 11 bases and J by 5 bases, with 27 bases between. This CDR3 is built from 16 residues. CDR1 is WNHNN and CDR2 is SYGVQD in the germline V gene (reference sequence). The CDR3 region has the DNA TGCGCCGGCGGGTGGCAGGGAGATTTAGGGACGACTGAAGCTTTCTTT. It encodes CAGGWQGDLGTTEAFF.